Below, one T cell receptor (beta chain) is given with its context. Those who participated ranged in age from about 18 to 89 years and resided in roughly 26 US areas. J was trimmed by 5 bases and V by 2 bases; bases with no gene match: 5. The CDR3 is 16 amino acids. Per the germline V gene, CDR1 is LGHNA and CDR2 is YSLEER. This sample stems from a study of blood T cell repertoires in COVID-19. Produced via immunoSEQ multiplex PCR; TCRdb's table is partial and in-frame only. The table has about 250,000 clones, around 89% seen once. This chain connects TRBV4-3 to TRBJ1-4, with TRBD1 matching over 10 bases. The sequencing sample was made of PBMCs or T cells enriched from blood (not recorded which). The clonotype was recovered from a man aged 35-49 years who had recovered from COVID-19. CDR3 region: CASSQRPGQGNEKLFF. CDR3 nucleotides: TGCGCCAGCAGCCAACGACCGGGACAGGGGAATGAAAAACTGTTTTTT.